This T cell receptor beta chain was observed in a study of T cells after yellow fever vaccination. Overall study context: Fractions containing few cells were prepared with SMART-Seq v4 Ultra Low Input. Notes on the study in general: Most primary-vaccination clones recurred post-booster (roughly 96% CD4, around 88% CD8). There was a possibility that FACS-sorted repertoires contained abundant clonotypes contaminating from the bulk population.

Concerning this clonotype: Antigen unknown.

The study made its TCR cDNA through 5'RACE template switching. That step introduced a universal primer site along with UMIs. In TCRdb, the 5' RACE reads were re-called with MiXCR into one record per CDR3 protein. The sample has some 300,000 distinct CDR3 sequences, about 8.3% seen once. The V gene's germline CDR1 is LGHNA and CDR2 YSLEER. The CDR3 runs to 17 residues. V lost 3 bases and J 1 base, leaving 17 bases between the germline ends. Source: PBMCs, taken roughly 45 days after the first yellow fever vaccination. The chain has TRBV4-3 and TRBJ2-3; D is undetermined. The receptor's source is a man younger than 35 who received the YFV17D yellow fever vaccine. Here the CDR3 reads CASSQKTTLTRTDTQYF. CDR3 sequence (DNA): TGCGCCAGCAGCCAGAAGACCACCCTTACCCGCACAGATACGCAGTATTTT.